The 28 T cell receptor beta chains presented below share a single source sample, sequenced in a study of cytomegalovirus exposure and HLA in healthy donors. In the PCR, 60 Vbeta and 13 Jbeta primers were used. The repertoire was sequenced with immunoSEQ multiplex PCR; TCRdb's copy has only in-frame clones and lacks some. The table has roughly 160,000 clones, around 78% seen once. The specimen was PBMCs. Source of these receptors: a woman aged 50 to 60 in good health and CMV-seropositive.

This clone was detected only a few times. The V and J genes are TRBV2 and TRBJ2-2, with TRBD1 as a possible D gene (5 bases). This CDR3 contains 17 residues. Trimming left V 4 bases short and J 0 bases short, with 15 bases between. Germline V gene sequence: CDR1 SNHLY, CDR2 FYNNEI. The CDR3, as DNA: TGTGCCAGCAGTGCCCCGGTGGGGCGGCCGAACACCGGGGAGCTGTTTTTT. Protein product: CASSAPVGRPNTGELFF.

Note on this clone: The same CDR3 also results from other DNA sequences found in this sample. This rearrangement joins TRBV6-1 to TRBJ1-2, with D perhaps TRBD1 (5 bases). The CDR3 contains 13 residues. V lost 3 bases and J lost 2, with 7 bases in between. Germline-derived CDR1 and CDR2 are MNHNS and SASEGT. The chain's CDR3 is CASSERGNYGYTF. CDR3 coding DNA: TGTGCCAGCAGTGAGCGGGGCAACTATGGCTACACCTTC.

V usage is TRBV5-3 and J usage is TRBJ2-6; D gene uncertain. TRBV5-3 is classed as an ORF, of uncertain function. This CDR3 contains 19 residues. V lost 4 bases and J lost 0, with 20 bases in between. The CDR3 bases are TGTGCCAGAAGCCCCCTGCGGAGCGCGTCGACCTCTGGGGCCAACGTCCTGACTTTC. It is translated as CARSPLRSASTSGANVLTF.

This chain connects TRBV4-3 to TRBJ2-1; possible D gene TRBD2, 6 bases. This CDR3 comprises 14 residues. CDR1 and CDR2 (germline): LGHNA, YSLEER. The V gene lost 0 bases and the J gene lost 8 bases, with 11 bases spanning the gap. The CDR3 loop reads CASSQEPGSDEQFF. The CDR3 DNA follows: TGCGCCAGCAGCCAAGAGCCCGGGAGCGATGAGCAGTTCTTC.

This rearrangement joins TRBV20-1 to TRBJ1-2, with 7 bases identical to TRBD1. Germline CDR1 is DFQATT and CDR2 is SNEGSKA (reference sequence). This CDR3 is built from 11 residues. With 7 bases clipped from V and 12 bases from J, the junction kept 11 bases outside the gene matches. The chain's CDR3 is CSGQQGKGDTF. The CDR3 region has the DNA TGCAGTGGTCAACAGGGGAAGGGAGACACCTTC.

This sequence joins TRBV12-5 and TRBJ2-7; D is perhaps TRBD1 (6 bases). V lost 6 bases and J 7 bases, leaving 19 bases between the germline ends. This CDR3 has 14 residues. Germline CDR1 reads LGHNT; CDR2 reads FRNRAP. CDR3: CASGDTGTPGEQYF. CDR3 bases: TGTGCTAGTGGGGATACAGGGACCCCTGGGGAGCAGTACTTC.

This clone has only a few counts. The rearrangement links TRBV18 to TRBJ1-2, with D possibly being TRBD1 (5 bases). Looked up from germline, CDR1 is KGHSH and CDR2 is LQKENI. There are 16 residues in the CDR3. The germline V and J ends were trimmed by 0 bases and 8 bases, with 19 bases remaining between them. The CDR3 spells CASSPPGSGPRSGYTF. The CDR3 DNA sequence: TGTGCCAGCTCACCACCGGGCTCAGGGCCCCGATCGGGCTACACCTTC. Using reference TRBV18 and TRBJ1-2 for the parts outside the CDR3, the full variable domain is NAGVMQNPRHLVRRRGQEARLRCSPMKGHSHVYWYRQLPEEGLKFMVYLQKENIIDESGMPKERFSAEFPKEGPSILRIQQVVRGDSAAYFCASSPPGSGPRSGYTFGSGTRLTVV.

The chain links TRBV7-9 to TRBJ1-1; weak D call: TRBD1 (6 bases). This CDR3 region has 15 residues. Trimming shortened V by 1 base and J by 3 bases, and 12 bases separated the two germline ends. Germline assignment: CDR1 SEHNR and CDR2 FQNEAQ (reference sequence). The CDR3 bases are TGTGCCAGCAGCTTAGATAGGGGGTCCGACACTGAAGCTTTCTTT. Its translation is CASSLDRGSDTEAFF.

The rearrangement links TRBV7-8 to TRBJ2-5, with a possible D match to TRBD1 (6 bases). The germline gives CDR1 SGHVS, CDR2 FQNEAQ. This CDR3 is built from 13 residues. V lost 7 bases to trimming and J lost 5 bases, with 14 bases between them. This CDR3 reads CASTYPGVETQYF. CDR3 DNA sequence: TGTGCCAGCACCTACCCAGGGGTCGAGACCCAGTACTTC.

The chain has TRBV19 and TRBJ2-7; D might be TRBD2 (5 bases). There are 13 residues in the CDR3. Per germline, CDR1 LNHDA and CDR2 SQIVND (reference sequence). Trimming took 7 bases from V and 2 from J, leaving 12 bases between them. This CDR3 reads CASTPPGTYEQYF. CDR3 in DNA: TGTGCCAGTACCCCCCCGGGGACCTACGAGCAGTACTTC.

The chain has TRBV4-3 and TRBJ2-7; 13 bases agree with TRBD2. The CDR3 covers 16 residues. V trimming: 1 base; J trimming: 1 base; junction bases outside the gene matches: 1. CDR1 LGHNA and CDR2 YSLEER come from the germline V gene. CDR3 nucleotide sequence: TGCGCCAGCAGCCAAGGACTAGCGGGAGGATCCTACGAGCAGTACTTC. Protein sequence: CASSQGLAGGSYEQYF.

In its sample, this clone was seen a few times. V is TRBV5-4 and J is TRBJ2-1, with D maybe TRBD1 (6 bases). This CDR3 spans 15 amino acids. V lost 2 bases, J lost 5 bases, and 14 bases lay in between. Per the germline V gene, CDR1 is SGHNT and CDR2 is YYREEE (reference sequence). The chain's CDR3 is CASSLALGADNEQFF. Written as DNA, the CDR3 is TGTGCCAGCAGCTTAGCCCTGGGGGCAGACAATGAGCAGTTCTTC.

V usage is TRBV10-3 and J usage is TRBJ2-1; D gene uncertain. Germline V gene lookup returns CDR1 ENHRY and CDR2 SYGVKD. Trimming pared 0 bases from V and 0 bases from J, leaving 9 bases between. The length of the CDR3 is 16 residues. The CDR3 sequence: CAISESYSSSYNEQFF. In DNA, the CDR3 is TGTGCCATCAGTGAGTCGTACAGTAGCTCCTACAATGAGCAGTTCTTC.

This chain connects TRBV5-1 to TRBJ2-5; D is ambiguous. The CDR3 is made up of 14 amino acids. Trimming shortened V by 2 bases and J by 1 base, and 9 bases separated the two germline ends. The germline V gene has CDR1 SGHRS and CDR2 YFSETQ. The CDR3 is CASSFTETQETQYF. The DNA for the CDR3 is TGCGCCAGCAGCTTCACTGAAACCCAAGAGACCCAGTACTTC.

The chain joins TRBV6-5 to TRBJ2-5, with D perhaps matching TRBD2 (5 bases). The J call could be wrong; TRBJ2-7 is a better fit for the DNA end. The CDR3 is 13 amino acids. Germline V gene lookup returns CDR1 MNHEY and CDR2 SVGAGI. This CDR3 reads CASKRVRISEQYF. The DNA of the CDR3 is TGTGCCAGCAAGAGGGTCCGTATTAGCGAGCAGTACTTC.

The V gene is TRBV4-3, the J gene TRBJ1-1; unclear D gene. V was cut by 1 base and J by 9 bases, with 12 bases left in between. This CDR3 is 13 amino acids long. CDR1 LGHNA and CDR2 YSLEER come from the germline V gene. CDR3 in amino acids: CASSQGGLAQAFF. The CDR3 coding sequence is TGCGCCAGCAGCCAAGGCGGCCTAGCCCAAGCTTTCTTT.

The chain combines TRBV7-2 with TRBJ2-5, with 8 bases matching TRBD1. From germline, CDR1 is SGHTA and CDR2 FQGNSA. Trimming took 5 bases from V and 5 from J; bases not matched to a gene: 7. CDR3 length: 14 residues. The CDR3 sequence: CASSPGQGVETQYF. In DNA, the CDR3 is TGTGCCAGCAGCCCTGGACAGGGCGTTGAGACCCAGTACTTC.

The chain couples TRBV5-4 to TRBJ1-2; D perhaps matches TRBD1 (5 bases). This CDR3 comprises 13 residues. Per the germline V gene, CDR1 is SGHNT and CDR2 is YYREEE (reference sequence). The V end was cut by 4 bases, the J end by 3 bases, with 10 bases between. CDR3 nucleotide sequence: TGTGCCAGCAGCCAAGCGGGGGACTATGGCTACACCTTC. It specifies CASSQAGDYGYTF. Complete variable domain (other parts from reference TRBV5-4 and TRBJ1-2): ETGVTQSPTHLIKTRGQQVTLRCSSQSGHNTVSWYQQALGQGPQFIFQYYREEENGRGNFPPRFSGLQFPNYSSELNVNALELDDSALYLCASSQAGDYGYTFGSGTRLTVV.

The chain is built from TRBV5-1 and TRBJ2-3; possibly TRBD2 for D (6 bases). The CDR3 contains 17 residues. Germline loops: CDR1 SGHRS, CDR2 YFSETQ. Between the trimmed V and J ends, which lost 0 bases and 6 bases, there was a span of 20 bases. The CDR3, as DNA: TGCGCCAGCAGCTTGGATCCCGGATCGGGAGTTTGTGATACGCAGTATTTT. This encodes CASSLDPGSGVCDTQYF.

The chain recombines TRBV10-3 with TRBJ2-3, with TRBD2 matching over 12 bases. CDR1 is ENHRY and CDR2 is SYGVKD in the germline V gene. The ends lost 6 bases at V and 6 bases at J; junction bases unmatched: 10. The CDR3 sequence is 16 residues long. CDR3 amino acids: CAIRISLAGGGDTQYF. The CDR3 region has the DNA TGTGCCATCAGAATTTCACTAGCGGGAGGCGGGGATACGCAGTATTTT.

The gene calls are TRBV7-2 and TRBJ2-1; TRBD2 matches 7 bases. The CDR3 extends over 15 amino acids. The junction had 8 bases not matched to a gene; V was cut back by 3 bases and J by 6 bases. The germline CDR1 and CDR2 sequences are SGHTA and FQGNSA. DNA for the CDR3: TGTGCCAGCAGCTTGCCAAGCGGGATCCCCAATGAGCAGTTCTTC. The encoded protein is CASSLPSGIPNEQFF.

This chain links TRBV10-2 with TRBJ2-3; a weak D match, TRBD1 (6 bases). This CDR3 contains 15 residues. V lost 7 bases, J lost 1 base, and 15 bases lay in between. Germline V gene lookup returns CDR1 WSHSY and CDR2 SAAADI. The CDR3 sequence is CASTTGPPRTDTQYF. CDR3 nucleotide sequence: TGCGCCAGCACGACAGGTCCCCCCCGCACAGATACGCAGTATTTT.

The rearrangement links TRBV29-1 to TRBJ1-4; 9 positions agree with TRBD1. J gave up 8 bases and V 4 bases, and 8 bases lay outside the gene matches. CDR1 and CDR2 from the germline V gene are SQVTM and ANQGSEA. This CDR3 comprises 14 residues. The CDR3 loop is CSVGVGQGGEKLFF. In DNA, the CDR3 is TGCAGCGTTGGGGTGGGACAGGGAGGCGAAAAACTGTTTTTT.

This chain joins TRBV27 and TRBJ1-6; TRBD1 agrees at 10 bases. The length of the CDR3 is 15 residues. J lost 3 bases, V lost 4 bases, and 0 bases had no gene match. Per the germline V gene, CDR1 is MNHEY and CDR2 is SMNVEV (reference sequence). CDR3 amino acids: CASSWDRGYNSPLHF. CDR3 sequence (DNA): TGTGCCAGCAGTTGGGACAGGGGCTATAATTCACCCCTCCACTTT.

V gene TRBV27 combines with J gene TRBJ2-7, with 7 bases that match TRBD1. The CDR3 contains 15 residues. The germline V gene encodes CDR1 MNHEY and CDR2 SMNVEV (reference sequence). Trimming removed 6 bases from V and 2 bases from J; junction bases left unmatched: 10. The CDR3 loop reads CASSISGTVTYEQYF. CDR3 nucleotide sequence: TGTGCCAGCAGCATCTCCGGGACAGTCACCTACGAGCAGTACTTC.

The V call is TRBV2, the J call TRBJ2-1, with TRBD1 matching over 7 bases. Looked up from germline, CDR1 is SNHLY and CDR2 is FYNNEI. This CDR3 contains 14 residues. The trim removed 7 bases at V and 6 bases at J, leaving 9 bases unmatched. Here the CDR3 reads CASTRTGESNEQFF. In DNA form, the CDR3 reads TGTGCCAGCACCCGGACAGGCGAGTCCAATGAGCAGTTCTTC.

The V gene is TRBV19, the J gene TRBJ2-7; possible D gene TRBD2, 7 bases. The V end lost 4 bases, the J end lost 3 bases, and 16 bases lay between the germline ends. Germline CDR1 reads LNHDA; CDR2 reads SQIVND (reference sequence). The CDR3 has 15 amino acids. The CDR3 sequence: CASSTTGGGFYEQYF. The CDR3 DNA reads TGTGCCAGTAGTACAACGGGGGGCGGATTCTACGAGCAGTACTTC.

This clone was counted once. J is TRBJ1-4 and V is TRBV5-6; TRBD1 matches 8 bases. This CDR3 is built from 16 residues. After removal of 2 bases from V and 0 bases from J, the junction contained 3 bases not matched to a gene. In germline, CDR1 is SGHDT, CDR2 YYEEEE. The CDR3 loop is CASSFTGGPTNEKLFF. The CDR3 nucleotides read TGTGCCAGCAGCTTTACAGGGGGGCCAACTAATGAAAAACTGTTTTTT. Together with reference TRBV5-6 and TRBJ1-4, the CDR3 gives the full variable domain: DAGVTQSPTHLIKTRGQQVTLRCSPKSGHDTVSWYQQALGQGPQFIFQYYEEEERQRGNFPDRFSGHQFPNYSSELNVNALLLGDSALYLCASSFTGGPTNEKLFFGSGTQLSVL.